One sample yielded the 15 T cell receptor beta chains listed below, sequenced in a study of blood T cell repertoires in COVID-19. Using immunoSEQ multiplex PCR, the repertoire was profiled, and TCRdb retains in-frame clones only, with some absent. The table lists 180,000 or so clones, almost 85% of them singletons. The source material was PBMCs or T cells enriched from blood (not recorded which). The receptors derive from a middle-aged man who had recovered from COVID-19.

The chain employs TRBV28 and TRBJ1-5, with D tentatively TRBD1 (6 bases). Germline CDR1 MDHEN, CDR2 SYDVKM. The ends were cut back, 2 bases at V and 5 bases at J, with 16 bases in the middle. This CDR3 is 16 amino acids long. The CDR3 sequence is CASSLPQGRVDQPQHF. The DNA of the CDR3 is TGTGCCAGCAGTTTACCCCAGGGGAGAGTGGATCAGCCCCAGCATTTT. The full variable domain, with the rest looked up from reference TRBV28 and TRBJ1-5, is DVKVTQSSRYLVKRTGEKVFLECVQDMDHENMFWYRQDPGLGLRLIYFSYDVKMKEKGDIPEGYSVSREKKERFSLILESASTNQTSMYLCASSLPQGRVDQPQHFGDGTRLSIL.

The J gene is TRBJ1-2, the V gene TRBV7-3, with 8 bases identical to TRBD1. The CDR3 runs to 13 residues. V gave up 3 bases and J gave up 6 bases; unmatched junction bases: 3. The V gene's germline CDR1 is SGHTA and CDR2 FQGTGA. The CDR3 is CASSFHRGNGYTF. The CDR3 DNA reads TGTGCCAGCAGCTTCCACAGGGGGAATGGCTACACCTTC. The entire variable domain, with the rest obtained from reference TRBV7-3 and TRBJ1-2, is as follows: GAGVSQTPSNKVTEKGKYVELRCDPISGHTALYWYRQSLGQGPEFLIYFQGTGAADDSGLPNDRFFAVRPEGSVSTLKIQRTERGDSAVYLCASSFHRGNGYTFGSGTRLTVV.

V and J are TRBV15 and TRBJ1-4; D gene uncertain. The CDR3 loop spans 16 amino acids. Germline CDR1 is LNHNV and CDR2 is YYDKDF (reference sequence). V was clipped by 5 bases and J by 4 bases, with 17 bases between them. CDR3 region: CATSLRGMNYNEKLFF. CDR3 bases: TGTGCCACCAGCCTTCGAGGAATGAATTATAATGAAAAACTGTTTTTT.

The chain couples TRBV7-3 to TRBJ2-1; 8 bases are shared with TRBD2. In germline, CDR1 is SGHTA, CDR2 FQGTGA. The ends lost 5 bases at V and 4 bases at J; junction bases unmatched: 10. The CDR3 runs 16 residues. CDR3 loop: CASSHSGTRTYNEQFF. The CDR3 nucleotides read TGTGCCAGCAGCCATAGTGGGACTAGAACTTACAATGAGCAGTTCTTC.

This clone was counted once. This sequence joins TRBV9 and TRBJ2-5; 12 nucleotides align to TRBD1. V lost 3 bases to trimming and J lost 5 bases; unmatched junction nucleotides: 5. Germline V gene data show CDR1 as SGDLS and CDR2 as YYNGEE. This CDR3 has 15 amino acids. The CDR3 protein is CASSGGTGGMETQYF. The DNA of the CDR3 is TGTGCCAGCAGCGGGGGGACAGGGGGCATGGAGACCCAGTACTTC.

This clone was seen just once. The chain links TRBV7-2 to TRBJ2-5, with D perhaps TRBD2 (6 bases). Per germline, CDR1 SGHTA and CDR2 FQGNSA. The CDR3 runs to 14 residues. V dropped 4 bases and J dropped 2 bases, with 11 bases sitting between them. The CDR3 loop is CASSYKAGQETQYF. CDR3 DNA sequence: TGTGCCAGCAGCTATAAGGCGGGACAAGAGACCCAGTACTTC.

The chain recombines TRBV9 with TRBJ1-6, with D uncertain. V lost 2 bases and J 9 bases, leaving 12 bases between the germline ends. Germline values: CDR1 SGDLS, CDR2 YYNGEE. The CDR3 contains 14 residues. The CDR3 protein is CASSVNPEGSPLHF. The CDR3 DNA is TGTGCCAGCAGCGTGAACCCCGAGGGTTCACCCCTCCACTTT.

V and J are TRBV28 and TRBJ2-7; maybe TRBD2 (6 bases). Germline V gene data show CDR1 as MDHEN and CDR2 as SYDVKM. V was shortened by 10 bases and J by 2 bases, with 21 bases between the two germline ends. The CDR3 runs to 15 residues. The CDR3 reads CATLLVGGLAYEQYF. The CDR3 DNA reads TGTGCCACCCTACTCGTCGGGGGACTGGCCTACGAGCAGTACTTC.

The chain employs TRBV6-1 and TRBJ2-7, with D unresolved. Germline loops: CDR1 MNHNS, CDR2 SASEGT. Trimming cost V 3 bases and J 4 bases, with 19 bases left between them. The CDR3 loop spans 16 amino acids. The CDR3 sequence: CASSDPGRPNGYEQYF. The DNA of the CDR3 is TGTGCCAGCAGTGATCCTGGCAGGCCTAATGGTTACGAGCAGTACTTC.

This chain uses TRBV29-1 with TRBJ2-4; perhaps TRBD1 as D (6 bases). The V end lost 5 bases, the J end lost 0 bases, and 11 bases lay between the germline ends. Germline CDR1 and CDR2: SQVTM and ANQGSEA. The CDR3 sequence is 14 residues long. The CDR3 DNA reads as TGCAGCGTTTGGGGGCTACTAGCCAAAAACATTCAGTACTTC. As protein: CSVWGLLAKNIQYF.

The CDR3 nucleotides read TGCGCCAGCAGTGGGCAGGTGTCGGACAATCAGCCCCAGCATTTT. Its protein product is CASSGQVSDNQPQHF. This rearrangement joins TRBV10-1 to TRBJ1-5; no firm D call. The V gene's germline CDR1 is WNHNN and CDR2 SYGVQD (reference sequence). V was pared by 4 bases and J by 3 bases, with 13 bases between. The CDR3 runs 15 residues.

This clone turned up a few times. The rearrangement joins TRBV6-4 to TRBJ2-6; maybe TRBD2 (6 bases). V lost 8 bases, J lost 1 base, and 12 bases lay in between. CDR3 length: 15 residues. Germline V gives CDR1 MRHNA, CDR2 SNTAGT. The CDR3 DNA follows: TGTGCCAGCGGGACTCAACAGTCTGGGGCCAACGTCCTGACTTTC. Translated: CASGTQQSGANVLTF.

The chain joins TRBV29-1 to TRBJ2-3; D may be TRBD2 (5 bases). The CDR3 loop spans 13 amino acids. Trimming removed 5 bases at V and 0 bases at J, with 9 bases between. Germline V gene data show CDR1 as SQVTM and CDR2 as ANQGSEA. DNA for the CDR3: TGCAGCGTTTTAGGGAGTAGCACAGATACGCAGTATTTT. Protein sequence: CSVLGSSTDTQYF.

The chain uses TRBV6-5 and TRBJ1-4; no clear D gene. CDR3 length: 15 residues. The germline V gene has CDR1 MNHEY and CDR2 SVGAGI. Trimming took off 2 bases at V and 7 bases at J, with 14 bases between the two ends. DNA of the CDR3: TGTGCCAGCAGTTACGGAGGGAGATCAGGTGAAAAACTGTTTTTT. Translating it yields CASSYGGRSGEKLFF.

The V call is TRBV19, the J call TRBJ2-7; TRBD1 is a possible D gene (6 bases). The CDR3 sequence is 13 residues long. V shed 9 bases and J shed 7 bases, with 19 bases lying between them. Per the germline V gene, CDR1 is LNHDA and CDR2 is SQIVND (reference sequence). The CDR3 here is CASSSDSLKEQYF. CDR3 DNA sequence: TGTGCCAGCTCATCGGACAGCCTCAAAGAGCAGTACTTC.